The 20 T cell receptor beta chains below all came from one sample that was sequenced in a study of graft-versus-host responses after intestinal transplantation (dated by TCRdb to the early 2020s). The library relied on the immunoSEQ multiplex PCR assay. This is the immuneACCESS table as TCRdb keeps it, with only in-frame sequences that have V and J called. A part of the clones is gone; compared with another copy, unresolved V genes explain less than half, and the rest is unexplained. For this sample there are tens of thousands of clones; 84% appear just once. The ten biggest clones cover 0.39% of the sample. Antigens for these TCRs are unknown. The intended sense of this specimen's time point label: cells obtained before transplantation from donor or recipient. The sequenced sample was unstimulated CD4+ T cells sorted from spleen or lymph node cells, obtained before transplant. All receptors come from a human donor who was the organ donor for an intestinal transplant.

The chain carries TRBV28 and TRBJ1-5, with D possibly being TRBD1 (5 bases). Germline CDR1 MDHEN, CDR2 SYDVKM. V lost 2 bases and J 2 bases, leaving 13 bases between the germline ends. CDR3 length: 16 residues. The CDR3 spells CASSLPRQGGNQPQHF. The CDR3 DNA follows: TGTGCCAGCAGTTTACCCAGGCAGGGTGGCAATCAGCCCCAGCATTTT.

This sequence joins TRBV5-1 and TRBJ1-2, with D perhaps TRBD1 (5 bases). V was cut by 0 bases and J by 4 bases, with 7 bases left in between. Germline CDR1 reads SGHRS; CDR2 reads YFSETQ. CDR3 length: 13 amino acids. The CDR3 nucleotides read TGCGCCAGCAGCTTGGGAACAGGCTATGGCTACACCTTC. Protein sequence: CASSLGTGYGYTF.

The chain combines TRBV4-1 with TRBJ2-1; TRBD2 matches at 15 bases. The germline gives CDR1 MGHRA, CDR2 YSYEKL. The CDR3 is made up of 16 amino acids. With 0 bases clipped from V and 8 bases from J, the junction kept 2 bases outside the gene matches. The CDR3 sequence: CASSQEGLAGGHEQFF. The DNA for the CDR3 is TGCGCCAGCAGCCAAGAGGGACTAGCGGGGGGCCATGAGCAGTTCTTC.

The V and J genes are TRBV6-6 and TRBJ2-3; TRBD1 matches at 8 bases. Losses at the gene ends were 10 bases for V and 2 bases for J; bases not matched to a gene: 8. The CDR3 runs 14 residues. Germline CDR1 and CDR2: MNHNY and SVGAGI (reference sequence). CDR3 protein: CATRTGWTTDTQYF. The CDR3 region has the DNA TGTGCCACTCGGACAGGGTGGACCACAGATACGCAGTATTTT.

The genes are TRBV6-1 and TRBJ1-3; 7 bases agree with TRBD1. The V gene's germline CDR1 is MNHNS and CDR2 SASEGT. The CDR3 length is 17 residues. Trimming cost V 0 bases and J 0 bases; bases outside gene matches: 5. This CDR3 is CASSEALGQSSGNTIYF. Written as DNA, the CDR3 is TGTGCCAGCAGTGAAGCGTTGGGACAGAGCTCTGGAAACACCATATATTTT.

There are a few counts of this clone. The V and J genes are TRBV7-8 and TRBJ2-3; TRBD2 matches 10 bases. Germline CDR1 SGHVS, CDR2 FQNEAQ. The CDR3 sequence is 15 residues long. The V gene end was trimmed by 6 bases and the J gene end by 0 bases; junction bases not matched to a gene: 3. The CDR3 loop reads CASRGTSESTDTQYF. The CDR3 region has the DNA TGTGCCAGCAGGGGGACTAGCGAGAGCACAGATACGCAGTATTTT.

The chain combines TRBV4-1 with TRBJ2-5; TRBD2 agrees at 8 bases. Losses at the gene ends were 4 bases for V and 4 bases for J; bases not matched to a gene: 11. This CDR3 spans 16 amino acids. From germline, CDR1 is MGHRA and CDR2 YSYEKL. In DNA form, the CDR3 reads TGCGCCAGCAGCCGCCTCCCCGGGACTAGTGGAGAGACCCAGTACTTC. It specifies CASSRLPGTSGETQYF.

This rearrangement joins TRBV5-6 to TRBJ1-1; 7 bases line up with TRBD1. The CDR3 has 14 residues. V was clipped by 4 bases and J by 1 base; unmatched bases: 4. The germline CDR1 and CDR2 sequences are SGHDT and YYEEEE. The CDR3, as DNA: TGTGCCAGCAGCCCGACAGGGAGGAACACTGAAGCTTTCTTT. Its translation is CASSPTGRNTEAFF.

This clone was observed a single time. The rearrangement uses TRBV11-2 and TRBJ1-6; the match to TRBD1 covers 7 bases. The ends lost 0 bases at V and 9 bases at J; junction bases unmatched: 14. There are 18 residues in the CDR3. The germline CDR1 and CDR2 sequences are SGHAT and FQNNGV. The CDR3 loop reads CASSLDPIDRVAGSPLHF. The CDR3 DNA reads TGTGCCAGCAGCTTAGACCCAATCGACAGGGTTGCTGGTTCACCCCTCCACTTT.

V gene TRBV28 combines with J gene TRBJ1-2; 9 bases are shared with TRBD1. This CDR3 region has 17 residues. CDR1 MDHEN and CDR2 SYDVKM come from the germline V gene. V dropped 4 bases and J dropped 2; count of bases not matched to a gene: 11. CDR3 nucleotides: TGTGCCAGCAGTTCGCCGGGACAGGGTCCTATCAACTATGGCTACACCTTC. This encodes CASSSPGQGPINYGYTF.

V gene TRBV19 combines with J gene TRBJ1-5; TRBD1 might be the D (5 bases). The germline V gene encodes CDR1 LNHDA and CDR2 SQIVND (reference sequence). The CDR3 spans 14 residues. The germline V and J ends were trimmed by 7 bases and 6 bases, with 16 bases remaining between them. In DNA, the CDR3 is TGTGCCAGTAAATTGGGGCAATGGGGTCAGCCCCAGCATTTT. Its translation: CASKLGQWGQPQHF.

The chain has TRBV28 and TRBJ1-3, with a tentative D call TRBD1 (6 bases). Germline loops: CDR1 MDHEN, CDR2 SYDVKM. The V and J ends lost 4 bases and 6 bases respectively, with 16 bases between them. There are 15 residues in the CDR3. The CDR3 loop is CASSSETLGQNTIYF. DNA for the CDR3: TGTGCCAGCAGTTCCGAGACACTGGGACAAAACACCATATATTTT.

This sequence joins TRBV5-1 and TRBJ2-1; D might be TRBD1 (6 bases). The germline gives CDR1 SGHRS, CDR2 YFSETQ. The CDR3 runs 16 residues. With 0 bases removed from V and 2 bases from J, the gap between germline ends came to 12 bases. As DNA, the CDR3 is TGCGCCAGCAGCTTGGGTTCCGGGACACCCTACAATGAGCAGTTCTTC. It translates to CASSLGSGTPYNEQFF.

This chain links TRBV9 with TRBJ1-6, with D possibly being TRBD1 (6 bases). V lost 4 bases to trimming and J lost 11 bases, with 16 bases between them. From germline, CDR1 is SGDLS and CDR2 YYNGEE. The CDR3 covers 14 residues. This CDR3 is CASSSPGAYPPLHF. The CDR3 DNA sequence: TGTGCCAGCAGCTCCCCAGGGGCCTATCCACCCCTCCACTTT.

Remarks on this clone: This specimen includes other DNA sequences encoding the same CDR3. The chain is built from TRBV5-1 and TRBJ1-2; TRBD1 is a possible D gene (6 bases). CDR3 length equals 12 residues. The germline V and J ends were trimmed by 0 bases and 8 bases, with 8 bases remaining between them. Germline V lookup: CDR1 SGHRS, CDR2 YFSETQ. CDR3 protein: CASSLGGGGYTF. The CDR3 DNA follows: TGCGCCAGCAGCTTGGGCGGGGGCGGCTACACCTTC.

This clone was observed a few times. The rearrangement joins TRBV28 to TRBJ1-2; D ambiguous. Trimming removed 6 bases at V and 8 bases at J, with 13 bases between. CDR1 and CDR2 from the germline V gene are MDHEN and SYDVKM. The CDR3 has 12 residues. Written as DNA, the CDR3 is TGTGCCAGCAGGTCCCCTCAGAGGGGCTACACCTTC. This encodes CASRSPQRGYTF.

As to this clone: This sample also contains other DNA sequences that code for the same CDR3. This chain uses TRBV6-5 with TRBJ1-5, with D tentatively TRBD1 (5 bases). The CDR3 is made up of 14 amino acids. V was pared by 6 bases and J by 1 base, with 10 bases between. Germline-derived CDR1 and CDR2 are MNHEY and SVGAGI. The CDR3: CASREGLSNQPQHF. CDR3 bases: TGTGCCAGCAGGGAGGGACTAAGCAATCAGCCCCAGCATTTT.

V and J are TRBV2 and TRBJ2-3; TRBD2 matches at 13 bases. Germline V gene sequence: CDR1 SNHLY, CDR2 FYNNEI. The CDR3 has 18 residues. V dropped 6 bases and J dropped 0; count of bases not matched to a gene: 9. CDR3 sequence reads: CASRMTSGGLLSTDTQYF. The CDR3 DNA follows: TGTGCCAGCAGAATGACTAGCGGGGGGCTACTGAGCACAGATACGCAGTATTTT.

The chain uses TRBV5-1 and TRBJ2-3; 7 bases fit TRBD1. The V gene's germline CDR1 is SGHRS and CDR2 YFSETQ. The CDR3 has 15 amino acids. V shed 3 bases and J 5 bases; nucleotides not matched to a gene: 9. CDR3 in DNA: TGCGCCAGCAGCTCCCGACAGGGATATGGAGATACGCAGTATTTT. This translates into CASSSRQGYGDTQYF.

The rearrangement joins TRBV19 to TRBJ2-1, with a possible D match to TRBD1 (5 bases). The CDR3 loop spans 11 amino acids. Germline V gene lookup returns CDR1 LNHDA and CDR2 SQIVND (reference sequence). V lost 5 bases, J lost 10 bases, and 9 bases lay in between. The CDR3 protein is CASSERGEQFF. CDR3 DNA sequence: TGTGCCAGTAGTGAAAGGGGAGAGCAGTTCTTC. The full variable domain, in which reference TRBV19 and TRBJ2-1 provide the parts outside the CDR3, is DGGITQSPKYLFRKEGQNVTLSCEQNLNHDAMYWYRQDPGQGLRLIYYSQIVNDFQKGDIAEGYSVSREKKESFPLTVTSAQKNPTAFYLCASSERGEQFFGPGTRLTVL.